A selection of T cell receptor beta chains follows, all from one sample in a study of blood T cell repertoires in COVID-19. Profiling relied on immunoSEQ multiplex PCR, and the TCRdb table lists in-frame clones only, not all of them. Of 200,000 to 250,000 clones detected, roughly 80% appear once; the ten largest clones hold 5.5%. Sample: peripheral blood. The receptors here all came from a woman in her 70s with acute or convalescent COVID-19. Each CDR3 is given with its conserved first and last residue. A D gene is named only where the DNA matches it firmly. Some rows have no size entry. The others give once, few or many, or a class for an expanded clone.

TRBJ1-2 | TRBV5-1 | NA | NA | CASSVASLGSGYGYTF | TGCGCCAGCAGCGTAGCCTCCTTAGGAAGTGGGTATGGCTACACCTTC
TRBJ1-5 | TRBV27 | NA | NA | CASSFYREEGPQHF | TGTGCCAGCAGTTTCTACAGGGAAGAGGGGCCCCAGCATTTT
TRBJ2-5 | TRBV5-1 | NA | few | CASSPGHSPGETQYF | TGCGCCAGCAGCCCAGGACATTCCCCTGGGGAGACCCAGTACTTC
TRBJ1-1 | TRBV10-2 | NA | NA | CASSESVQAGTEAFF | TGCGCCAGCAGTGAGTCTGTCCAGGCGGGCACTGAAGCTTTCTTT
TRBJ1-2 | TRBV29-1 | TRBD1 | once | CSVGQEAYGYTF | TGCAGCGTGGGACAGGAAGCCTATGGCTACACCTTC
TRBJ1-3 | TRBV6-6 | NA | NA | CASMLTGTGNTIYF | TGTGCCAGCATGCTGACGGGGACTGGAAACACCATATATTTT
TRBJ1-4 | TRBV4-2 | NA | NA | CASSQVNGPGEGEKLFF | TGTGCCAGCAGCCAAGTGAACGGTCCAGGGGAGGGTGAAAAACTGTTTTTT
TRBJ2-5 | TRBV28 | TRBD1 | NA | CASSSSDRGETQYF | TGTGCCAGCAGTTCATCGGACAGGGGAGAGACCCAGTACTTC
TRBJ2-3 | TRBV27 | TRBD2 | NA | CASSSGTTGDTQYF | TGTGCCAGCAGTTCCGGGACTACCGGAGATACGCAGTATTTT
TRBJ2-5 | TRBV29-1 | NA | NA | CSVEGKGASRETQYF | TGCAGCGTTGAAGGTAAAGGGGCGTCCAGAGAGACCCAGTACTTC
TRBJ2-2 | TRBV7-9 | NA | NA | CASSRGTGELFF | TGTGCCAGCAGCCGCGGGACCGGGGAGCTGTTTTTT
TRBJ1-4 | TRBV28 | TRBD1 | few | CASSSLGQDNEKLFF | TGTGCCAGCAGTTCATTGGGACAGGATAATGAAAAACTGTTTTTT
TRBJ1-1 | TRBV27 | NA | NA | CASSLLQGMGAEAFF | TGTGCCAGCAGTCTTCTACAGGGAATGGGGGCTGAAGCTTTCTTT
TRBJ1-6 | TRBV6-5 | NA | NA | CASSYEAEKNSPLHF | TGTGCCAGCAGTTACGAGGCAGAGAAAAATTCACCCCTCCACTTT
TRBJ2-2 | TRBV7-6 | TRBD2 | NA | CASSPTGGSGTGELFF | TGTGCCAGCAGCCCCACGGGCGGGAGTGGCACCGGGGAGCTGTTTTTT
TRBJ2-1 | TRBV3-1/TRBV3-2 | NA | NA | CASSQAPGEQFF | TGTGCCAGCAGCCAAGCCCCCGGTGAGCAGTTCTTC
TRBJ1-5 | TRBV7-8 | NA | NA | CASSLLSRASNQPQHF | TGTGCCAGCAGCTTATTATCGCGGGCGAGCAATCAGCCCCAGCATTTT
TRBJ1-2 | TRBV7-2 | TRBD1 | NA | CASSFGQGSGYTF | TGTGCCAGCAGCTTTGGACAGGGTTCTGGCTACACCTTC
TRBJ2-1 | TRBV18 | TRBD1 | NA | CASSPNRGNEQFF | TGTGCCAGCTCACCCAACAGGGGCAATGAGCAGTTCTTC
TRBJ1-4 | TRBV6-5 | NA | NA | CASQRVFNEKLFF | TGTGCCAGCCAGCGGGTCTTTAATGAAAAACTGTTTTTT